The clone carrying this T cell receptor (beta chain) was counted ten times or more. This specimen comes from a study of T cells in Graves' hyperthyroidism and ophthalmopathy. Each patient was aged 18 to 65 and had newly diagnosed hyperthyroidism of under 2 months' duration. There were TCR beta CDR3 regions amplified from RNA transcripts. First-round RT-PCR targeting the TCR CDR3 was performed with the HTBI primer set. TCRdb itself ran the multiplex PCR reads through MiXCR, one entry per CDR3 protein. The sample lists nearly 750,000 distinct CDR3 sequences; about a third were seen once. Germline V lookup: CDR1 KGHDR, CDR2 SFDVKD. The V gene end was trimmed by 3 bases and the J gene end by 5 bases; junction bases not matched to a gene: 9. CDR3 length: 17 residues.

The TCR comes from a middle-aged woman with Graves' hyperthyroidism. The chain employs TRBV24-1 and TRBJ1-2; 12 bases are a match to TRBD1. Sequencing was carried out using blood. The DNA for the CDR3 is TGTGCCACCAGTGATCTGGGACAGGGGGCTGAACGGTATGGCTACACCTTC. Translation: CATSDLGQGAERYGYTF.